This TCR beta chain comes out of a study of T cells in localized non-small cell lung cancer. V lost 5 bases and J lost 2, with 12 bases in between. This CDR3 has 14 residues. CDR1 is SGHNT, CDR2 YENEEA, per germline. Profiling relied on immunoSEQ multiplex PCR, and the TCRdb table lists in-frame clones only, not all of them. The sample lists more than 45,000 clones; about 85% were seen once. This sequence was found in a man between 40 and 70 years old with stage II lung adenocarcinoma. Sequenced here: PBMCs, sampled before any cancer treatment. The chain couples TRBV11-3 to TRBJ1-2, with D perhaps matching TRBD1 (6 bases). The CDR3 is CASSPGQGNYGYTF. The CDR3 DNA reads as TGTGCCAGCAGCCCGGGCCAGGGGAACTATGGCTACACCTTC. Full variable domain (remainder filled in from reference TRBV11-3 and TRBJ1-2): EAGVVQSPRYKIIEKKQPVAFWCNPISGHNTLYWYLQNLGQGPELLIRYENEEAVDDSQLPKDRFSAERLKGVDSTLKIQPAELGDSAVYLCASSPGQGNYGYTFGSGTRLTVV.